This note documents a single TCR beta chain sequence. Its specificity is unknown. Germline-derived CDR1 and CDR2 are LNHDA and SQIVND (reference sequence). V lost 7 bases, J lost 7 bases, and 13 bases lay in between. The CDR3 has 12 amino acids. This record comes from a study of cytomegalovirus exposure and HLA in healthy donors. The overall study: T cells numbering around 170 million yielded 90 million to 140 million unique TCR beta sequences in an earlier analysis.

Broader study findings: The majority of TCR sequences were rare, yet some public TCRs appeared in many donors. Later analysis identified a missense DCLRE1C variant that was linked to TCR beta V- and J-gene trimming. Other equally common chains were less clonally expanded than HLA-associated TCR beta chains, a later analysis showed.

Researchers ran the PCR with 60 Vbeta and 13 Jbeta primers. Data came from immunoSEQ multiplex PCR; TCRdb stores just in-frame clones and leaves some out. The sample holds 120,000 or so clones, around three quarters seen once. The TCR was taken from a man in his late teens or twenties in good health and CMV-seropositive. This chain connects TRBV19 to TRBJ1-1, with D uncertain. The sample was PBMCs. The CDR3 sequence is CASTLRGGEAFF. The CDR3 nucleotides are TGTGCCAGTACCCTAAGAGGTGGTGAAGCTTTCTTT.